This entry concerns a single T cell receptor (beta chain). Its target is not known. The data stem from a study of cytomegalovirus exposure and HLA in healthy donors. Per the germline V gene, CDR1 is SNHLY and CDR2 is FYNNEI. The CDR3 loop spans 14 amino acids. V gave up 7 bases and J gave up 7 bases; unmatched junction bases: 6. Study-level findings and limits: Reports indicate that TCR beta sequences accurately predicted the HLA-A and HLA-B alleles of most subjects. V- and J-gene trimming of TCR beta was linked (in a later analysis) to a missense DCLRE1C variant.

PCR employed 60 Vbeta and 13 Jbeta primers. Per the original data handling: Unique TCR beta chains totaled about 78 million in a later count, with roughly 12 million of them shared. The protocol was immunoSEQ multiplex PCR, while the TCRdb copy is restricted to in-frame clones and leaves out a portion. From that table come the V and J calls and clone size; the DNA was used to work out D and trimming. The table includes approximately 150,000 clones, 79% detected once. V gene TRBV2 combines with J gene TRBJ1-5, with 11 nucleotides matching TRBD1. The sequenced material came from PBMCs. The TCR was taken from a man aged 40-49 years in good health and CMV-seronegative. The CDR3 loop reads CASTGQGARQPQHF. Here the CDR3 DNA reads TGTGCCAGCACTGGACAGGGGGCACGGCAGCCCCAGCATTTT.